The 8 T cell receptor beta chains below all came from one sample that was sequenced in a study of blood T cell repertoires in COVID-19. Libraries were prepared by immunoSEQ multiplex PCR; TCRdb keeps only in-frame clonotypes and omits some of them. The data contain over 200,000 clones, approximately 82% of them singletons. The material sequenced was peripheral blood. Receptor source: a woman aged 40 to 50 with acute or convalescent COVID-19.

This clone was recorded only once. The V call is TRBV5-8, the J call TRBJ2-5; 8 nucleotides align to TRBD1. The length of the CDR3 is 16 residues. The V gene end was trimmed by 4 bases and the J gene end by 2 bases; junction bases not matched to a gene: 10. CDR1 and CDR2 from the germline V gene are SGHTS and YDEGEE. The CDR3 sequence: CASSSLGTGGQETQYF. DNA of the CDR3: TGTGCCAGCAGCAGCTTGGGGACAGGAGGGCAAGAGACCCAGTACTTC.

The chain uses TRBV21-1 and TRBJ2-7; TRBD1, the table's D call, lacks a check against the DNA. TRBV21-1 is a documented pseudogene. The CDR3 contains 12 residues. CDR3 coding DNA: TGTGCCAGCATTACAGGGTTGAACGAGCAGTACTTC. Its translation is CASITGLNEQYF.

V gene TRBV27 combines with J gene TRBJ1-1; 8 nucleotides match TRBD1. The CDR3 runs 15 residues. The junction had 12 bases not matched to a gene; V was cut back by 7 bases and J by 5 bases. Germline CDR1 MNHEY, CDR2 SMNVEV (reference sequence). The CDR3: CASKPARGRATEAFF. DNA of the CDR3: TGTGCCAGCAAGCCAGCCAGGGGGCGCGCTACTGAAGCTTTCTTT.

The rearrangement links TRBV6-6 to TRBJ1-6; 8 bases align to TRBD1. The CDR3 is 15 amino acids. With 5 bases clipped from V and 14 bases from J, the junction kept 14 bases outside the gene matches. Germline V gene sequence: CDR1 MNHNY, CDR2 SVGAGI (reference sequence). DNA of the CDR3: TGTGCCAGCAGTGAGAACCGGGACAGGTCCGGGACCCTCCACTTT. It yields the protein CASSENRDRSGTLHF.

The chain carries TRBV13 and TRBJ2-3, with unresolved D. The CDR3 has 14 amino acids. Germline V gene data show CDR1 as PRHDT and CDR2 as FYEKMQ (reference sequence). Trimming cost V 2 bases and J 4 bases, with 10 bases left between them. CDR3 sequence (DNA): TGTGCCAGCAGCTTACTCTATTACCCAGATACGCAGTATTTT. This translates into CASSLLYYPDTQYF.

This chain uses TRBV29-1 with TRBJ2-1; TRBD1 aligns across 8 bases. Trimming removed 6 bases from V and 7 bases from J; junction bases left unmatched: 8. The CDR3 runs to 13 residues. CDR1 is SQVTM, CDR2 ANQGSEA, per germline. The CDR3 protein is CSVAGTGSNEQFF. Written as DNA, the CDR3 is TGCAGCGTGGCCGGGACAGGATCAAATGAGCAGTTCTTC.

The chain links TRBV25-1 to TRBJ1-2; 9 positions agree with TRBD1. The germline V gene has CDR1 MGHDK and CDR2 SYGVNS. V trimming: 0 bases; J trimming: 7 bases; junction bases outside the gene matches: 6. There are 15 residues in the CDR3. CDR3 bases: TGTGCCAGCAGTGAATATAAGGGACAGGGAGGTGGCTACACCTTC. This encodes CASSEYKGQGGGYTF.

This chain joins TRBV4-1 and TRBJ1-3; D is possibly TRBD1 (5 bases). Between the trimmed V and J ends, which lost 2 bases and 0 bases, there was a span of 8 bases. The germline gives CDR1 MGHRA, CDR2 YSYEKL. This CDR3 is 15 amino acids long. The DNA of the CDR3 is TGCGCCAGCAGCCAACCCAGGGACTCTGGAAACACCATATATTTT. Protein product: CASSQPRDSGNTIYF.